The rows below give T cell receptor beta chains drawn from one sample of a study of blood T cell repertoires in COVID-19. The table came from immunoSEQ multiplex PCR; TCRdb's copy has only in-frame clones and leaves some out. The table records more than 15,000 clones, 75% to 85% of them present only once. The sample was peripheral blood. The source of these receptors is a man aged 80 or over with active or convalescent COVID-19. Each CDR3 is given with its conserved first and last residue. Fields, in order: V gene, J gene, clone size, D gene, CDR3 protein, CDR3 DNA. D genes are given only for firm matches. Where a row states a size, it is once, few, many or the class of an expanded clone; other rows omit it.

v_gene: TRBV4-1; j_gene: TRBJ1-2; abundance: -; d_gene: TRBD1; CDR3aa: CASSPQGDSGLNYGYTF; CDR3nt: TGCGCCAGCAGCCCACAGGGGGACAGCGGACTTAACTATGGCTACACCTTC
v_gene: TRBV10-1; j_gene: TRBJ2-5; abundance: -; d_gene: TRBD2; CDR3aa: CASSRLAGETQYF; CDR3nt: TGCGCCAGCAGTCGACTAGCAGGGGAGACCCAGTACTTC
v_gene: TRBV6-5; j_gene: TRBJ1-2; abundance: -; d_gene: TRBD1; CDR3aa: CASSLGTGANYGYTF; CDR3nt: TGTGCCAGCAGCCTCGGGACAGGGGCTAACTATGGCTACACCTTC
v_gene: TRBV7-9; j_gene: TRBJ2-1; abundance: -; d_gene: -; CDR3aa: CASRPGTPWNEQFF; CDR3nt: TGTGCCAGCAGACCCGGGACACCCTGGAATGAGCAGTTCTTC
v_gene: TRBV7-2; j_gene: TRBJ2-7; abundance: -; d_gene: -; CDR3aa: CASSPRVGEQYF; CDR3nt: TGTGCCAGCAGCCCCCGGGTTGGCGAGCAGTACTTC
v_gene: TRBV7-9; j_gene: TRBJ1-2; abundance: -; d_gene: -; CDR3aa: CASSPDIYGYTF; CDR3nt: TGTGCCAGCAGCCCCGACATCTATGGCTACACCTTC
v_gene: TRBV6-5; j_gene: TRBJ1-1; abundance: few; d_gene: -; CDR3aa: CASSQTSGYTEAFF; CDR3nt: TGTGCCAGCAGTCAAACATCGGGGTACACTGAAGCTTTCTTT
v_gene: TRBV5-1; j_gene: TRBJ1-1; abundance: -; d_gene: -; CDR3aa: CASSTEQPNTEAFF; CDR3nt: TGCGCCAGCAGTACTGAGCAACCGAACACTGAAGCTTTCTTT
v_gene: TRBV18; j_gene: TRBJ1-5; abundance: -; d_gene: -; CDR3aa: CASSPQVRGDQPQHF; CDR3nt: TGTGCCAGCTCACCACAGGTGCGGGGGGATCAGCCCCAGCATTTT
v_gene: TRBV7-3; j_gene: TRBJ2-2; abundance: -; d_gene: -; CDR3aa: CASSFGANTGELFF; CDR3nt: TGTGCCAGCAGCTTCGGGGCGAACACCGGGGAGCTGTTTTTT
v_gene: TRBV5-4; j_gene: TRBJ2-7; abundance: -; d_gene: TRBD1; CDR3aa: CASNRRDSPYEQYF; CDR3nt: TGTGCCAGCAACCGCCGGGACAGCCCCTACGAGCAGTACTTC
v_gene: TRBV5-1; j_gene: TRBJ2-2; abundance: -; d_gene: TRBD2; CDR3aa: CASSASSGNTGELFF; CDR3nt: TGCGCCAGCAGCGCTTCTAGCGGGAACACCGGGGAGCTGTTTTTT